This T cell receptor (beta chain) derives from a study of T-cell reconstitution after alpha-beta-depleted transplantation in children. Overall study findings and caveats: Reports say that about two months after transplant, the alpha-beta T cells came out of several hundred graft clones that had expanded. At day 60, the high TCRbeta diversity found in some patients originated from recipient T cells and thymic progenitors that had survived. It was newly produced T cells that mostly accounted for T-cell counts and diversity one year after transplant.

The CDR3 has 13 amino acids. Trimming shortened V by 8 bases and J by 15 bases, and 23 bases separated the two germline ends. The germline V gene has CDR1 MNHNS and CDR2 SASEGT. As regards this clonotype: Its antigen remains unknown.

TCRbeta library preparation incorporated unique molecular identifiers. TCRdb called the PCR reads again in MiXCR, with one record for every CDR3 protein. The sample holds 130,000 or so distinct CDR3 sequences; more than 9.5% are singletons and the top ten take around 24%. The chain carries TRBV6-1 and TRBJ2-1; possible D gene TRBD2, 5 bases. The material sequenced was PBMCs, mostly from graft donor cells, taken 180 days after TCRalphabeta/CD19-depleted stem cell transplant. The TCR was taken from a girl under two years old who had a stem cell transplant for combined immunodeficiency, so the T cells may come from the graft donor. The CDR3 loop reads CASSPTPGLRAFF. CDR3 in DNA: TGTGCCAGCTCCCCGACTCCAGGACTTAGGGCGTTCTTC.